The clone carrying this T cell receptor (beta chain) was seen a few times. Its antigen is not identified. Prepared TCR beta cDNA libraries contained unique molecular identifiers. Around 500,000 cDNA molecules were obtained from around 1 to 9.1 million T cells. TCRdb recomputed calls from the PCR reads with MiXCR, one row per CDR3 protein. Here the sample spans 750,000 to 950,000 distinct CDR3 sequences, roughly 50% being singletons. The data were taken from a study of post-analysis software for immune sequencing data. Across the whole study: Recorded subtypes: relapsing-remitting, secondary progressive, progressive-relapsing; some patients unannotated.

Findings and caveats of the study: Samples from a shared batch, those prepared together, strongly co-clustered by F measure. Four or five TRBV segments were significantly more frequent in patients than in controls. TRBV5-6, TRBV5-1 and TRBV20-1 were among these segments. Multiple sclerosis was associated with a significant reduction in normalized Chao1 diversity relative to controls.

The V segment lost 0 bases and the J segment 5 bases; nucleotides outside the gene matches: 6. CDR3 length equals 15 residues. Germline V gives CDR1 LGHDT, CDR2 YNNKEL (reference sequence). The V call is TRBV3-1, the J call TRBJ1-2, with TRBD1 identical over 7 bases. Sequenced material: blood. The sequence came from a girl aged 10 to 17 with multiple sclerosis. CDR3 loop: CASSQEGTVAYGYTF. CDR3 coding DNA: TGTGCCAGCAGCCAAGAGGGGACAGTTGCGTATGGCTACACCTTC.